The 28 T cell receptor beta chains reported below all come from one sample, sequenced in a study of cytomegalovirus exposure and HLA in healthy donors. Primers for the PCR totalled 60 Vbeta and 13 Jbeta. Sequenced by immunoSEQ multiplex PCR; TCRdb stores in-frame clones only, minus some. Of about 120,000 clones in the sample, approximately 81% were seen once. Sequencing input: PBMCs. All receptors come from a woman in her 40s in good health and CMV-seronegative.

As for this clone: Other DNA sequences within the sample encode an identical CDR3. The chain couples TRBV28 to TRBJ1-2, with TRBD1 identical over 9 bases. Germline values: CDR1 MDHEN, CDR2 SYDVKM. V trimming: 6 bases; J trimming: 8 bases; junction bases outside the gene matches: 4. The CDR3 spans 12 residues. DNA of the CDR3: TGTGCCAGCAGCGCGACAGGGGGAGGCTACACCTTC. Translating it yields CASSATGGGYTF.

The rearrangement links TRBV5-1 to TRBJ2-3; perhaps TRBD2 as D (5 bases). This CDR3 spans 15 amino acids. CDR1 and CDR2 (germline): SGHRS, YFSETQ. The ends were cut back, 2 bases at V and 6 bases at J, with 16 bases in the middle. In DNA, the CDR3 is TGCGCCAGCAGCTTCAACGGGAATCTGCTTGATACGCAGTATTTT. It is translated as CASSFNGNLLDTQYF.

This clone was detected once. In DNA form, the CDR3 reads TGCGCCAGCAGTAACGGACAGACTAACTATGGCTACACCTTC. Translation gives CASSNGQTNYGYTF. This rearrangement joins TRBV5-1 to TRBJ1-2; D possibly corresponds to TRBD1 (6 bases). CDR3 length equals 14 residues. CDR1 is SGHRS, CDR2 YFSETQ, per germline. Trimming took 5 bases from V and 0 from J, leaving 11 bases between them.

In this sample, this clone turned up once. The V call is TRBV7-8, the J call TRBJ1-5; possible D gene TRBD1, 6 bases. V was trimmed by 4 bases and J by 6 bases, leaving 16 bases between them. This CDR3 contains 15 residues. The germline V gene has CDR1 SGHVS and CDR2 FQNEAQ. The CDR3 coding sequence is TGTGCCAGCAGCTCCGGGGGGGCTTCGAGTCAGCCCCAGCATTTT. It codes for CASSSGGASSQPQHF.

This rearrangement joins TRBV5-6 to TRBJ1-6; the D gene is possibly TRBD1 (6 bases). Germline-derived CDR1 and CDR2 are SGHDT and YYEEEE. The ends were cut back, 2 bases at V and 7 bases at J, with 10 bases in the middle. This CDR3 has 14 amino acids. The CDR3 is CASSLQGRNSPLHF. The CDR3 DNA reads as TGTGCCAGCAGCTTACAGGGTCGGAATTCACCCCTCCACTTT.

The chain combines TRBV4-1 with TRBJ2-7, with D possibly being TRBD2 (6 bases). Trimming took off 4 bases at V and 1 base at J, with 11 bases between the two ends. CDR1 is MGHRA and CDR2 is YSYEKL in the germline V gene. The CDR3 length is 14 residues. The CDR3 here is CASSPRERSYEQYF. For the CDR3, the DNA is TGCGCCAGCAGCCCTCGGGAGCGGTCCTACGAGCAGTACTTC.

The CDR3 DNA is TGTGCCAGCACCACAGGGAGGGGCAGAGAAAAACTGTTTTTT. Its translation: CASTTGRGREKLFF. V and J are TRBV6-6 and TRBJ1-4, with D maybe TRBD1 (6 bases). The germline V gene encodes CDR1 MNHNY and CDR2 SVGAGI (reference sequence). CDR3 length: 14 residues. The V end was cut by 7 bases, the J end by 8 bases, with 17 bases between.

CDR3 coding DNA: TGTGTCCAATCCGGGACTAGCGGAGATTACTACGAGCAGTACTTC. Translation gives CVQSGTSGDYYEQYF. The chain uses TRBV19 and TRBJ2-7; 11 bases are shared with TRBD2. The CDR3 is 15 residues long. CDR1 and CDR2 (germline): LNHDA, SQIVND (reference sequence).

This sequence joins TRBV2 and TRBJ1-3; 9 bases agree with TRBD1. V lost 1 base and J lost 0; bases outside the gene matches: 4. The germline gives CDR1 SNHLY, CDR2 FYNNEI. The CDR3 has 17 amino acids. The DNA of the CDR3 is TGTGCCAGCAGTGAAGGGACAGGGGCTTACTCTGGAAACACCATATATTTT. Amino acids: CASSEGTGAYSGNTIYF.

To note about this clone: No DNA is shown, since the ends of the CDR3 on it are uncertain; the CDR3 is the one TCRdb lists. V and J are TRBV28 and TRBJ1-5; the DNA was not used to check the table's D call, TRBD1. Germline assignment: CDR1 MDHEN and CDR2 SYDVKM. The CDR3 length is 17 residues, termini included. The CDR3 region is CASSSSLRLRDDQPQHF.

This clone was seen only a few times. V is TRBV13 and J is TRBJ2-3, with D possibly matching TRBD2 (5 bases). The CDR3 contains 16 residues. Between the trimmed V and J ends, which lost 6 bases and 4 bases, there was a span of 20 bases. The V gene's germline CDR1 is PRHDT and CDR2 FYEKMQ (reference sequence). CDR3 region: CASSFAGLSPPDTQYF. CDR3 coding DNA: TGTGCCAGCAGTTTCGCGGGCCTCTCTCCCCCAGATACGCAGTATTTT.

This sequence joins TRBV5-8 and TRBJ1-2; D not certain. The CDR3 has 14 amino acids. V was pared by 3 bases and J by 7 bases, with 16 bases between. The germline CDR1 and CDR2 sequences are SGHTS and YDEGEE. CDR3 DNA: TGTGCCAGCAGCTCTGGGCCTTGGTTTCGTGGCTACACCTTC. Translated: CASSSGPWFRGYTF. Complete variable domain (other parts from reference TRBV5-8 and TRBJ1-2): EAGVTQSPTHLIKTRGQQATLRCSPISGHTSVYWYQQALGLGLQFLLWYDEGEERNRGNFPPRFSGRQFPNYSSELNVNALELEDSALYLCASSSGPWFRGYTFGSGTRLTVV.

This chain connects TRBV18 to TRBJ1-1; 7 nucleotides align to TRBD1. V was pared by 3 bases and J by 0 bases, with 13 bases of the junction left unmatched. Germline V gene data show CDR1 as KGHSH and CDR2 as LQKENI. This CDR3 is built from 18 residues. CDR3 DNA: TGTGCCAGCTCACCCAACACGTTTCAGGGGGTAATGAACACTGAAGCTTTCTTT. Protein product: CASSPNTFQGVMNTEAFF. Variable domain in full (rest from reference TRBV18 and TRBJ1-1): NAGVMQNPRHLVRRRGQEARLRCSPMKGHSHVYWYRQLPEEGLKFMVYLQKENIIDESGMPKERFSAEFPKEGPSILRIQQVVRGDSAAYFCASSPNTFQGVMNTEAFFGQGTRLTVV.

This clone has only a few counts. This chain connects TRBV2 to TRBJ1-1; tentative D call: TRBD1 (6 bases). Germline CDR1 and CDR2: SNHLY and FYNNEI. This CDR3 comprises 13 residues. V lost 5 bases and J 2 bases, leaving 9 bases between the germline ends. As DNA, the CDR3 is TGTGCCAGCAGTCAGGACAGCAACACTGAAGCTTTCTTT. As protein: CASSQDSNTEAFF.

The chain uses TRBV7-8 and TRBJ2-1, with D possibly being TRBD2 (5 bases). CDR1 is SGHVS and CDR2 is FQNEAQ in the germline V gene. The CDR3 extends over 15 amino acids. With 0 bases removed from V and 5 bases from J, the gap between germline ends came to 11 bases. The CDR3: CASSLAPAVNNEQFF. CDR3 coding DNA: TGTGCCAGCAGCTTAGCACCAGCGGTAAACAATGAGCAGTTCTTC.

The rearrangement links TRBV10-3 to TRBJ1-6; D is possibly TRBD1 (6 bases). V lost 0 bases to trimming and J lost 5 bases, with 8 bases between them. The CDR3 totals 15 residues. Germline V gene data show CDR1 as ENHRY and CDR2 as SYGVKD. The CDR3 loop is CAISESDSDNSPLHF. CDR3 nucleotide sequence: TGTGCCATCAGTGAGTCGGACAGCGATAATTCACCCCTCCACTTT.

The V gene is TRBV19, the J gene TRBJ2-5; D may be TRBD2 (7 bases). This CDR3 has 15 amino acids. Trimming took off 5 bases at V and 1 base at J, with 14 bases between the two ends. Germline loops: CDR1 LNHDA, CDR2 SQIVND (reference sequence). DNA for the CDR3: TGTGCCAGTAGTGGGGGGGCAGGGAGCCAAGAGACCCAGTACTTC. It codes for CASSGGAGSQETQYF.

This chain links TRBV18 with TRBJ1-2; D gene uncertain. Germline CDR1 and CDR2: KGHSH and LQKENI. Trimming pared 1 base from V and 4 bases from J, leaving 7 bases between. The CDR3 loop spans 13 amino acids. CDR3 DNA sequence: TGTGCCAGCTCACCACTTACAGTCTATGGCTACACCTTC. The encoded protein is CASSPLTVYGYTF.

The CDR3 sequence: CASSPGLAGTIRTGELFF. The CDR3, as DNA: TGTGCCAGCAGCCCGGGACTAGCGGGGACCATCAGAACCGGGGAGCTGTTTTTT. The V and J genes are TRBV5-6 and TRBJ2-2; TRBD2 agrees at 13 bases. Germline CDR1 and CDR2: SGHDT and YYEEEE. The CDR3 length is 18 residues. J gave up 5 bases and V 4 bases, and 11 bases lay outside the gene matches.

This chain links TRBV5-4 with TRBJ2-1; the match to TRBD1 covers 10 bases. This CDR3 has 15 amino acids. The trim removed 4 bases at V and 2 bases at J, leaving 3 bases unmatched. Germline V gives CDR1 SGHNT, CDR2 YYREEE (reference sequence). CDR3 sequence (DNA): TGTGCCAGCAGCCTCGGACAGGGGGCCTACAATGAGCAGTTCTTC. Its protein product is CASSLGQGAYNEQFF.

The chain links TRBV7-2 to TRBJ2-3; 9 bases agree with TRBD1. CDR3 length equals 17 residues. V lost 1 base, J lost 2 bases, and 7 bases stayed unmatched. CDR1 SGHTA and CDR2 FQGNSA come from the germline V gene. The CDR3 protein is CASSLESWDRATDTQYF. CDR3 bases: TGTGCCAGCAGCTTAGAAAGTTGGGACAGGGCCACAGATACGCAGTATTTT.

This chain links TRBV19 with TRBJ2-1; 8 bases map to TRBD2. V was clipped by 2 bases and J by 5 bases; unmatched bases: 5. The germline V gene encodes CDR1 LNHDA and CDR2 SQIVND (reference sequence). The CDR3 has 15 amino acids. DNA of the CDR3: TGTGCCAGTAGTATAACTAGCGGAAATAACAATGAGCAGTTCTTC. Its translation is CASSITSGNNNEQFF.

This clone has a handful of counts. The chain carries TRBV7-8 and TRBJ1-4; unclear D gene. The CDR3 contains 13 residues. The germline V and J ends were trimmed by 1 base and 5 bases, with 5 bases remaining between them. Germline CDR1 SGHVS, CDR2 FQNEAQ. Here the CDR3 reads CASSLVMNEKLFF. The CDR3 DNA follows: TGTGCCAGCAGCTTAGTCATGAATGAAAAACTGTTTTTT. Looking up the rest from reference TRBV7-8 and TRBJ1-4 gives the full variable domain: GAGVSQSPRYKVAKRGQDVALRCDPISGHVSLFWYQQALGQGPEFLTYFQNEAQLDKSGLPSDRFFAERPEGSVSTLKIQRTQQEDSAVYLCASSLVMNEKLFFGSGTQLSVL.

The table lists this clone with a few counts. The chain uses TRBV5-4 and TRBJ2-7, with D perhaps TRBD1 (6 bases). The CDR3 consists of 15 residues. The V gene lost 3 bases and the J gene lost 4 bases, with 17 bases spanning the gap. CDR1 and CDR2 from the germline V gene are SGHNT and YYREEE (reference sequence). The CDR3 bases are TGTGCCAGCAGCTCGCCGACAGGTGCCCCGTACGAGCAGTACTTC. It codes for CASSSPTGAPYEQYF. The whole variable domain, remainder taken from reference TRBV5-4 and TRBJ2-7, is ETGVTQSPTHLIKTRGQQVTLRCSSQSGHNTVSWYQQALGQGPQFIFQYYREEENGRGNFPPRFSGLQFPNYSSELNVNALELDDSALYLCASSSPTGAPYEQYFGPGTRLTVT.

This clone has more than one count but fewer than ten. The chain joins TRBV2 to TRBJ2-7; 9 bases match TRBD1. V shed 6 bases, J shed 0 bases, and the junction held 9 bases outside the gene matches. The CDR3 covers 16 residues. CDR1 is SNHLY, CDR2 FYNNEI, per germline. The CDR3, as DNA: TGTGCCAGCAGGGGAAACCCGGGACAGGGCTCCTACGAGCAGTACTTC. It specifies CASRGNPGQGSYEQYF.

The gene calls are TRBV11-2 and TRBJ2-3, with D perhaps TRBD2 (6 bases). V lost 3 bases and J 2 bases, leaving 9 bases between the germline ends. Looked up from germline, CDR1 is SGHAT and CDR2 is FQNNGV. This CDR3 contains 14 residues. The CDR3 nucleotides read TGTGCCAGCAGCTTGGGGGGACCCACAGATACGCAGTATTTT. As protein: CASSLGGPTDTQYF.

This clone occurred once. V gene TRBV6-4 combines with J gene TRBJ1-4; D unresolved. Germline V lookup: CDR1 MRHNA, CDR2 SNTAGT. With 5 bases removed from V and 2 bases from J, the gap between germline ends came to 9 bases. The length of the CDR3 is 14 residues. The CDR3 bases are TGTGCCAGCAGTCCGACAAAGACTAATGAAAAACTGTTTTTT. Its translation: CASSPTKTNEKLFF.

The chain is built from TRBV28 and TRBJ2-2, with TRBD2 matching 8 bases. Germline V CDR1 and CDR2: MDHEN, SYDVKM. After removal of 1 base from V and 1 base from J, the junction contained 5 bases not matched to a gene. The CDR3 runs to 17 residues. In nucleotides, the CDR3 is TGTGCCAGCAGTTTATTGCCTAGCGGGTGGAACACCGGGGAGCTGTTTTTT. Protein sequence: CASSLLPSGWNTGELFF. Based on the CDR3 plus reference TRBV28 and TRBJ2-2, the full variable domain is DVKVTQSSRYLVKRTGEKVFLECVQDMDHENMFWYRQDPGLGLRLIYFSYDVKMKEKGDIPEGYSVSREKKERFSLILESASTNQTSMYLCASSLLPSGWNTGELFFGEGSRLTVL.